This T cell receptor (beta chain) originates from a study of blood T cell repertoires in COVID-19. Study at large: PBMCs, B-cell-depleted T cells, or T cells were the source of the cDNA or gDNA that made up the material.

Seattle patients were enrolled while actively infected and followed longitudinally. The trim removed 5 bases at V and 2 bases at J, leaving 6 bases unmatched. CDR1 and CDR2 (germline): SGHAT, FQNNGV. The CDR3 sequence is 15 residues long. How the authors handled the data: For nucleated cells, counts were estimated from reference gene primer amplification. Profiling relied on immunoSEQ multiplex PCR, and the TCRdb table lists in-frame clones only, not all of them. V and J calls and clone size are copied from that table; D and trimming were computed from the DNA. The sample has under 250,000 clones, about nine tenths seen once.

The clonotype comes from a woman in her twenties or thirties with COVID-19, enrolled during active disease. The sequencing sample was made of peripheral blood. The chain is built from TRBV11-2 and TRBJ2-3, with TRBD2 identical over 8 bases. The DNA for the CDR3 is TGTGCCAGCAGCGTTCGCGGGGGGCTCACAGATACGCAGTATTTT. This translates into CASSVRGGLTDTQYF.